This T cell receptor (beta chain) was sequenced in a study of blood T cell repertoires in COVID-19. The germline CDR1 and CDR2 sequences are SGHTS and YDEGEE. The CDR3 consists of 15 residues. The V and J ends lost 7 bases and 2 bases respectively, with 19 bases between them. The table came from immunoSEQ multiplex PCR; TCRdb's copy has only in-frame clones and leaves some out. The top ten clones hold 2% to 2.5% of a sample with 55,000 to 80,000 clones, around 90% of them seen once. The chain couples TRBV5-8 to TRBJ2-7; a possible D gene is TRBD2 (5 bases). The receptor was isolated from a human donor in a cohort sampled during active COVID-19. Source material: peripheral blood. Written as DNA, the CDR3 is TGTGCCAGCCCAAGTTGGGAGAAGGAAACCTACGAGCAGTACTTC. Translation: CASPSWEKETYEQYF.